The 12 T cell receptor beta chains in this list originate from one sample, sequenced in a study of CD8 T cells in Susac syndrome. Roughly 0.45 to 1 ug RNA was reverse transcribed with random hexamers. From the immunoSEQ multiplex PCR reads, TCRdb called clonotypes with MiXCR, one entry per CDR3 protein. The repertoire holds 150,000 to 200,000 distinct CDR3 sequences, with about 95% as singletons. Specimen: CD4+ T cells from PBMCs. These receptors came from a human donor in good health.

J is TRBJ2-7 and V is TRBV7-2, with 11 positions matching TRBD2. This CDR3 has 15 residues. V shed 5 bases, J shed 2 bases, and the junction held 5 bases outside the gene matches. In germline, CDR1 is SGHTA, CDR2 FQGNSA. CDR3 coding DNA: TGTGCCAGCAGCACTAGCGGGAGCCTGACCTACGAGCAGTACTTC. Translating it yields CASSTSGSLTYEQYF.

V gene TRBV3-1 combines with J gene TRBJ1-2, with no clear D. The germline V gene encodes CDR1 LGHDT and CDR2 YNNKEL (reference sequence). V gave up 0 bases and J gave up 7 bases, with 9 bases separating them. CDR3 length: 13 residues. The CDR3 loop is CASSQDFAGGYTF. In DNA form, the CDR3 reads TGTGCCAGCAGCCAAGACTTTGCGGGTGGCTACACCTTC. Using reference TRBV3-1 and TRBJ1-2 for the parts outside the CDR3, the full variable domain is DTAVSQTPKYLVTQMGNDKSIKCEQNLGHDTMYWYKQDSKKFLKIMFSYNNKELIINETVPNRFSPKSPDKAHLNLHINSLELGDSAVYFCASSQDFAGGYTFGSGTRLTVV.

DNA of the CDR3: TGTGCCAGCAGCCAAAGCCTAATGACTAGCTCCTACGAGCAGTACTTC. It specifies CASSQSLMTSSYEQYF. The chain recombines TRBV4-2 with TRBJ2-7; TRBD2 is a possible D gene (6 bases). Trimming pared 2 bases from V and 0 bases from J, leaving 14 bases between. CDR3 length: 16 amino acids. The V gene's germline CDR1 is LGHNA and CDR2 YNFKEQ.

The DNA of the CDR3 is TGTGCCAGCAGTGAATTAAGCGGATCCTACAATGAGCAGTTCTTC. Its translation is CASSELSGSYNEQFF. The V call is TRBV2, the J call TRBJ2-1; D may be TRBD2 (5 bases). V was pared by 2 bases and J by 1 base, with 9 bases between. Looked up from germline, CDR1 is SNHLY and CDR2 is FYNNEI. The CDR3 sequence is 15 residues long.

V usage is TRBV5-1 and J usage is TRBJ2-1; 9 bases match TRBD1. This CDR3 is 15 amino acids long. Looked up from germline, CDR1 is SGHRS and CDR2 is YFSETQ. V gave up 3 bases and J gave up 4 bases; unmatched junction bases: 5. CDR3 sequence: CASSYGQGIYNEQFF. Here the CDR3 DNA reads TGCGCCAGCAGCTACGGACAGGGGATTTACAATGAGCAGTTCTTC.

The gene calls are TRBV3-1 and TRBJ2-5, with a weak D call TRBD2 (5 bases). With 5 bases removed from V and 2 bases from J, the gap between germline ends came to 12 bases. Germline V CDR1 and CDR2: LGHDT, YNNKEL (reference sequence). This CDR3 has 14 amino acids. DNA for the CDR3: TGTGCCAGCAGCTGGTCGGGGAGACAAGAGACCCAGTACTTC. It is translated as CASSWSGRQETQYF.

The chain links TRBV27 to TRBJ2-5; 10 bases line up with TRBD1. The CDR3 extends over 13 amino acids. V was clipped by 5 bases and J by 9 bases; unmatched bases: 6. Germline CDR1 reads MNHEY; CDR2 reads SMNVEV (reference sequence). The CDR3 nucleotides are TGTGCCAGCAGTAGGGACAGGGGTGAGGCCCAGTACTTC. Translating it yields CASSRDRGEAQYF.

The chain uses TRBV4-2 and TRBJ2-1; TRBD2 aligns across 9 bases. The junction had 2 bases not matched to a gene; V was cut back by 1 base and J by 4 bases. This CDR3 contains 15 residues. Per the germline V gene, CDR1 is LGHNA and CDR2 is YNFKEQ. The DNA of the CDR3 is TGTGCCAGCAGCCAAGCTAGCGGGACTTACAATGAGCAGTTCTTC. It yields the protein CASSQASGTYNEQFF.

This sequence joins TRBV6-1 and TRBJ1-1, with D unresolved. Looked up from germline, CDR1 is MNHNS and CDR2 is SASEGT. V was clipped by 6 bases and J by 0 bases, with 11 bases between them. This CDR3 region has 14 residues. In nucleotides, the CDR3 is TGTGCCAGCAGCGTTCACCGGGTGAACACTGAAGCTTTCTTT. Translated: CASSVHRVNTEAFF.

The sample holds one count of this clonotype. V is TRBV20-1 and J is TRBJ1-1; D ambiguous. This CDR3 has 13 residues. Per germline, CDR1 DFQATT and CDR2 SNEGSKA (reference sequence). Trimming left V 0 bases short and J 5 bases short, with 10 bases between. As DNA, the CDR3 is TGCAGTGCTAGAGACAGGTGGGATACTGAAGCTTTCTTT. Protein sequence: CSARDRWDTEAFF.

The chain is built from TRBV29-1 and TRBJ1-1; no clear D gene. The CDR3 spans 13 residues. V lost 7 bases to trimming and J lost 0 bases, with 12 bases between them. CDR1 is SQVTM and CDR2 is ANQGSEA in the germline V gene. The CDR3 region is CSAEQAMNTEAFF. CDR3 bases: TGCAGCGCGGAGCAAGCAATGAACACTGAAGCTTTCTTT.

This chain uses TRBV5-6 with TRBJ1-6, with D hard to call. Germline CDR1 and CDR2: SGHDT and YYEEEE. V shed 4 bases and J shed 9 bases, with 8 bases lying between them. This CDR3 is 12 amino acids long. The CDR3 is CASSPGASPLHF. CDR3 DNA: TGTGCCAGCAGCCCCGGAGCTTCACCCCTCCACTTT.